This T cell receptor beta chain was sequenced during a study of spatial heterogeneity in lung cancer. Study results and caveats: The study found ubiquitous expanded tumor TCRs in blood more at resection than follow-up.

Time point reported: sample taken at primary tumor resection. The authors sequenced whole RNA from tumor, nontumor lung or frozen PBMC without sorting. This clonotype was counted at least ten times. Antigen unknown. TCRdb processed the 5' RACE reads anew with MiXCR; each CDR3 protein has one entry. Of 12,000 to 15,000 distinct CDR3 sequences listed, approximately 8% were seen once; the top ten hold around 30%. The clonotype originates from a female donor with early-stage non-small cell lung cancer. The sequencing used PBMCs, collected at surgery.

CDR3 residues: CASRRGMYVEKLFF. CDR3 coding DNA: TGTGCCAGCAGGAGGGGGATGTACGTTGAAAAACTGTTTTTT. The J gene is TRBJ1-4, the V gene TRBV2; the D gene is possibly TRBD1 (6 bases). The CDR3 consists of 14 residues. Germline loops: CDR1 SNHLY, CDR2 FYNNEI. The germline V and J ends were trimmed by 6 bases and 7 bases, with 15 bases remaining between them. Supplemented by reference TRBV2 and TRBJ1-4, the full variable domain reads EPEVTQTPSHQVTQMGQEVILRCVPISNHLYFYWYRQILGQKVEFLVSFYNNEISEKSEIFDDQFSVERPDGSNFTLKIRSTKLEDSAMYFCASRRGMYVEKLFFGSGTQLSVL.